The rows below give T cell receptor beta chains drawn from one sample of a study of PD-L1 blockade in urothelial cancer. Generated by immunoSEQ multiplex PCR, the TCRdb table keeps only in-frame clones and is missing some. Found here are tens of thousands of clones, 79% of them singletons; the top ten hold about 3.7%. The sample was PBMCs, taken around atezolizumab (anti-PD-L1) treatment. The receptors come from a man between 65 and 85 years old with urothelial cancer. Each CDR3 is given with its conserved first and last residue. The order of the fields is V gene, J gene, D gene, clone size, CDR3 DNA, CDR3 protein. D genes are given only for firm matches. Some rows have no size entry. The others give once, few or many, or a class for an expanded clone.

TRBV27,TRBJ1-6,TRBD1,NA,TGTGCCAGCGGTAAACAGGGGTCGTTGACACCCCTCCACTTT,CASGKQGSLTPLHF
TRBV2,TRBJ1-1,TRBD1,NA,TGTGCCAGCAGTGATTTACCACAGGGGGAGTTGAACACTGAAGCTTTCTTT,CASSDLPQGELNTEAFF
TRBV5-4,TRBJ2-5,NA,NA,TGTGCCAGCAGCTCGGACAGTACTCGGGAGACCCAGTACTTC,CASSSDSTRETQYF
TRBV6-5,TRBJ1-3,NA,NA,TGTGCCAGCAGTTACCGGAGGACTGGCTCTGGAAACACCATATATTTT,CASSYRRTGSGNTIYF
TRBV7-3,TRBJ2-1,NA,NA,TGTGCCAGCAGCAGCGGGACACCTCACAATGAGCAGTTCTTC,CASSSGTPHNEQFF
TRBV4-3,TRBJ2-3,TRBD2,NA,TGCGCCAGCAGCCAAGATCGGGGGGTAGATACGCAGTATTTT,CASSQDRGVDTQYF
TRBV4-1,TRBJ2-6,NA,NA,TGCGCCAGCGCACTTCAGGCTTCCTCTGGGGCCAACGTCCTGACTTTC,CASALQASSGANVLTF
TRBV7-9,TRBJ2-1,NA,NA,TGTGCCAGCAACGGGGGAAACAATGAGCAGTTCTTC,CASNGGNNEQFF
TRBV28,TRBJ2-2,TRBD2,once,TGTGCCAGCAGTTCAGGGAGGGCCGGGGAGCTGTTTTTT,CASSSGRAGELFF
TRBV5-6,TRBJ1-1,NA,NA,TGTGCCAGCAGCTACGACAGGCGGCGGACTGAAGCTTTCTTT,CASSYDRRRTEAFF
TRBV18,TRBJ1-1,TRBD1,NA,TGTGCCAGCTCACCACCGAACAGGGGTATGAACACTGAAGCTTTCTTT,CASSPPNRGMNTEAFF
TRBV11-1,TRBJ2-1,NA,NA,TGTGCCAGCAGCTTAGCCAGGGTAGGCCTACGGGCCAATGAGCAGTTCTTC,CASSLARVGLRANEQFF
TRBV29-1,TRBJ2-3,TRBD2,NA,TGCAGCGTTGAAGACTGGGCAGCGGGAGGGCGAACGCAGTATTTT,CSVEDWAAGGRTQYF
TRBV6-5,TRBJ2-1,NA,NA,TGTGCCAGCGGGACTTCGTACAATGAGCAGTTCTTC,CASGTSYNEQFF
TRBV11-2,TRBJ2-7,NA,NA,TGTGCCAGCAGCCCACGTGGGGGACAAAGAACCTACGAGCAGTACTTC,CASSPRGGQRTYEQYF
TRBV7-2,TRBJ2-1,TRBD2,NA,TGTGCCAGCAGGTCTACCGGGACTACAAGCTCCTACAATGAGCAGTTCTTC,CASRSTGTTSSYNEQFF
TRBV5-6,TRBJ1-2,TRBD1,NA,TGTGCCAGCAGCCCCCCCCGGGCAGGGGGATCCTATGGCTACACCTTC,CASSPPRAGGSYGYTF
TRBV6-1,TRBJ2-7,TRBD2,few,TGTGCCAGCAGCAGCGGGATGAGCTACGAGCAGTACTTC,CASSSGMSYEQYF
TRBV28,TRBJ1-2,NA,NA,TGTGCCAGCAGTTTTGCCGGGCGGGGGACCTATGGCTACACCTTC,CASSFAGRGTYGYTF
TRBV6-5,TRBJ2-1,NA,NA,TGTGCCAGCAACAAAGCGGGCGGGAAAGTAAATGAGCAGTTCTTC,CASNKAGGKVNEQFF
TRBV11-2,TRBJ2-3,NA,NA,TGTGCCAGCCGAGACCGAGGACAGAACACAGATACGCAGTATTTT,CASRDRGQNTDTQYF
TRBV6-5,TRBJ2-7,TRBD1,NA,TGTGCCAGCAGTTCTACAGGGGGAGAGCAGTACTTC,CASSSTGGEQYF
TRBV7-8,TRBJ1-6,TRBD1,NA,TGTGCCAGCAGCTTAGGCCGGTCGGGACAGGGAGTTGGGTCACCCCTCCACTTT,CASSLGRSGQGVGSPLHF
TRBV11-2,TRBJ2-5,NA,NA,TGTGCCAGCAGCTTTTTTAAAGTGGCAGAAGAGACCCAGTACTTC,CASSFFKVAEETQYF
TRBV6-1,TRBJ2-2,NA,few,TGTGCCAGCAATAGGGCAGGGTCGGGCGGGGAGCTGTTTTTT,CASNRAGSGGELFF
TRBV5-4,TRBJ1-2,TRBD1,NA,TGTGCCAGCAGCTTGGAAGACAGGGGAGGTGGCTACACCTTC,CASSLEDRGGGYTF
TRBV9,TRBJ2-6,TRBD2,NA,TGTGCCAGCAGCCCCCCCCGGGAGGGGGCTGGGGCCAACGTCCTGACTTTC,CASSPPREGAGANVLTF
TRBV28,TRBJ1-2,TRBD1,NA,TGTGCCAGCAGCCGGACAGGGAGGGACTATGGCTACACCTTC,CASSRTGRDYGYTF